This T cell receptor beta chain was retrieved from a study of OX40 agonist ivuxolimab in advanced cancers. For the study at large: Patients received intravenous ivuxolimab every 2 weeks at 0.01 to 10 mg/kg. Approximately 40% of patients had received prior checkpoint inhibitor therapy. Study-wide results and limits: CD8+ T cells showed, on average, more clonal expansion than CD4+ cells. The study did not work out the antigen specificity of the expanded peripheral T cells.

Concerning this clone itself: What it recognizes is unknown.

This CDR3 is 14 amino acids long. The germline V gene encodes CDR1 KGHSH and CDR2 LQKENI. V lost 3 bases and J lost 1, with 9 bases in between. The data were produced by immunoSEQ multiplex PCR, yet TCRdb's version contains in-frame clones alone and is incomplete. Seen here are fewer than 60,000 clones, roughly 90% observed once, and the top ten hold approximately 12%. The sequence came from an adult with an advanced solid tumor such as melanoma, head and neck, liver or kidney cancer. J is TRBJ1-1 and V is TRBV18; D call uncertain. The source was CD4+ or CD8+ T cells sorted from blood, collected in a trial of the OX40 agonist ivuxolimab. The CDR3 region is CASSPLLGNTEAFF. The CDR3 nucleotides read TGTGCCAGCTCACCGTTACTAGGGAACACTGAAGCTTTCTTT.